This TCR beta chain comes out of a study of blood T cell repertoires in COVID-19. TCRdb's table, derived via immunoSEQ multiplex PCR, lists solely in-frame clones and lacks some. This sample yields around 280,000 clones, of which almost 90% are seen a single time; about 1.7% belongs to the top ten. The CDR3 loop spans 13 amino acids. Germline lookup yields CDR1 SGHTA and CDR2 FQGNSA. Trimming left V 4 bases short and J 2 bases short, with 8 bases between. The TCR sequence derives from a woman aged 18-29 years with acute COVID-19. The chain combines TRBV7-2 with TRBJ2-5; no reliable D call. Sequenced material: PBMCs or T cells enriched from blood (not recorded which). The CDR3 here is CASSWSTQETQYF. In DNA form, the CDR3 reads TGTGCCAGCAGCTGGAGCACACAAGAGACCCAGTACTTC.